The 20 T cell receptor beta chains given below trace back to one sample, sequenced in a study of control samples from healthy donors and cancer patients. Using immunoSEQ multiplex PCR, the repertoire was profiled, and TCRdb retains in-frame clones only, with some absent. Of 12,000 or so clones listed, roughly 88% are singletons. Specimen: formalin-fixed, paraffin-embedded tissue. The receptor set was obtained from a male donor with melanoma.

This clone was recorded only once. The chain uses TRBV7-3 and TRBJ2-3; no definite D call. CDR1 is SGHTA, CDR2 FQGTGA, per germline. This CDR3 contains 15 residues. V lost 0 bases, J lost 2 bases, and 9 bases lay in between. The CDR3: CASSLTPRTTDTQYF. In DNA form, the CDR3 reads TGTGCCAGCAGCTTAACCCCCAGAACCACAGATACGCAGTATTTT.

The chain recombines TRBV27 with TRBJ1-5; D might be TRBD1 (6 bases). The CDR3 sequence is 12 residues long. Germline V lookup: CDR1 MNHEY, CDR2 SMNVEV (reference sequence). V dropped 0 bases and J dropped 10 bases, with 7 bases sitting between them. The CDR3 sequence: CASSLSGGPQHF. In DNA, the CDR3 is TGTGCCAGCAGTTTATCAGGGGGTCCCCAGCATTTT.

This clone came up once. The J gene is TRBJ2-1, the V gene TRBV6-2 or TRBV6-3, with unresolved D. There are 13 residues in the CDR3. Between the trimmed V and J ends, which lost 5 bases and 10 bases, there was a span of 15 bases. CDR1 and CDR2 (germline): MNHEY, SVGEGT. The CDR3 DNA reads TGTGCCAGCAGTGCCTCCCTAGGCAGGGAGCAGTTCTTC. This gives the protein CASSASLGREQFF.

The chain joins TRBV7-9 to TRBJ2-1; 13 positions match TRBD2. V gave up 6 bases and J gave up 7 bases; unmatched junction bases: 9. CDR3 size: 16 residues. CDR1 and CDR2 from the germline V gene are SEHNR and FQNEAQ (reference sequence). The CDR3 loop reads CASSFPGTSGKNEQFF. As DNA, the CDR3 is TGTGCCAGCAGTTTCCCAGGGACTAGCGGGAAGAATGAGCAGTTCTTC.

The genes are TRBV21-1 and TRBJ2-5. TRBV21-1 is a recognized pseudogene. The CDR3 contains 14 residues. The CDR3 nucleotides read TGTGCCAGCCCCAATGGGGTAGGGGAGTGGACCCAGTACTTC. This codes for CASPNGVGEWTQYF.

The V call is TRBV11-2, the J call TRBJ1-1; D unresolved. Germline V gene data show CDR1 as SGHAT and CDR2 as FQNNGV. The V end was cut by 0 bases, the J end by 4 bases, with 0 bases between. The CDR3 runs to 11 residues. CDR3 nucleotide sequence: TGTGCCAGCAGCTTAGACACTGAAGCTTTCTTT. Translated: CASSLDTEAFF.

The chain links TRBV7-8 to TRBJ1-5; the D is unclear. V gave up 1 base and J gave up 1 base, with 11 bases separating them. Germline-derived CDR1 and CDR2 are SGHVS and FQNEAQ. The CDR3 is 16 residues long. The CDR3 coding sequence is TGTGCCAGCAGCTTAGGTTTGAGGGCCAGCAATCAGCCCCAGCATTTT. This codes for CASSLGLRASNQPQHF. The entire variable domain, with the rest obtained from reference TRBV7-8 and TRBJ1-5, is as follows: GAGVSQSPRYKVAKRGQDVALRCDPISGHVSLFWYQQALGQGPEFLTYFQNEAQLDKSGLPSDRFFAERPEGSVSTLKIQRTQQEDSAVYLCASSLGLRASNQPQHFGDGTRLSIL.

The chain combines TRBV19 with TRBJ1-6; no clear D. CDR3 length: 15 residues. Germline V gene sequence: CDR1 LNHDA, CDR2 SQIVND (reference sequence). V dropped 2 bases and J dropped 5 bases, with 10 bases sitting between them. The CDR3 loop reads CASSIMSRDNSPLHF. CDR3 nucleotide sequence: TGTGCCAGTAGTATAATGTCACGGGATAATTCACCCCTCCACTTT.

This clone appeared a single time. The J gene is TRBJ2-7, the V gene TRBV6-5; TRBD2 matches 10 bases. The CDR3 sequence is 14 residues long. J was trimmed by 6 bases and V by 6 bases; bases with no gene match: 8. Germline values: CDR1 MNHEY, CDR2 SVGAGI. The CDR3 sequence is CASSRLAGQGEQYF. Written as DNA, the CDR3 is TGTGCCAGCAGCAGACTAGCGGGTCAGGGCGAGCAGTACTTC.

This chain links TRBV6-5 with TRBJ1-5; 8 bases align to TRBD1. Germline V lookup: CDR1 MNHEY, CDR2 SVGAGI. J gave up 6 bases and V 4 bases, and 5 bases lay outside the gene matches. The CDR3 contains 14 residues. The CDR3 DNA is TGTGCCAGCAGTTTAACAGGGGGTGGTCAGCCCCAGCATTTT. It codes for CASSLTGGGQPQHF.

With respect to this clone: This sample also contains other DNA sequences that code for the same CDR3. V gene TRBV6-5 combines with J gene TRBJ2-3; D is uncertain. V lost 6 bases, J lost 8 bases, and 9 bases lay in between. Germline loops: CDR1 MNHEY, CDR2 SVGAGI. This CDR3 region has 11 residues. The CDR3 is CASRSTFTQYF. The CDR3, as DNA: TGTGCCAGCAGATCCACTTTTACGCAGTATTTT.

This chain uses TRBV28 with TRBJ1-5, with D uncertain. Trimming removed 8 bases from V and 9 bases from J, with 5 bases in between. CDR1 and CDR2 from the germline V gene are MDHEN and SYDVKM. The CDR3 has 9 residues. CDR3 sequence (DNA): TGTGCCAGCGGCCGGCCCCAGCATTTT. This translates into CASGRPQHF.

CDR3 nucleotide sequence: TGTGCCAGTACCCACCGGGACTATCGAAGCAATCAGCCCCAGCATTTT. Protein: CASTHRDYRSNQPQHF. This rearrangement joins TRBV19 to TRBJ1-5; D perhaps matches TRBD1 (5 bases). The CDR3 runs to 16 residues. Deletions cut 7 bases from V and 1 base from J, with 17 bases between. The germline V gene has CDR1 LNHDA and CDR2 SQIVND (reference sequence).

This rearrangement joins TRBV6-5 to TRBJ1-2; the match to TRBD1 covers 8 bases. V shed 2 bases and J 8 bases; nucleotides not matched to a gene: 7. The CDR3 sequence is 14 residues long. The V gene's germline CDR1 is MNHEY and CDR2 SVGAGI. CDR3 bases: TGTGCCAGCAGTTACACAACAGGGGGACGGGGCTACACCTTC. Translating gives CASSYTTGGRGYTF.

The chain couples TRBV11-3 to TRBJ2-1; D ambiguous. V was cut by 7 bases and J by 5 bases, with 6 bases left in between. The CDR3 length is 11 residues. The V gene's germline CDR1 is SGHNT and CDR2 YENEEA. This CDR3 reads CASTSDNEQFF. The CDR3 DNA reads as TGTGCCAGCACCAGCGACAATGAGCAGTTCTTC.

This clone has a handful of counts. This chain uses TRBV7-2 with TRBJ2-1; possibly TRBD2 for D (6 bases). The V gene's germline CDR1 is SGHTA and CDR2 FQGNSA. V shed 2 bases and J shed 8 bases, with 19 bases lying between them. The CDR3 runs 16 residues. CDR3 in amino acids: CASSLQPGLQLDEQFF. DNA for the CDR3: TGTGCCAGCAGCTTACAACCGGGACTCCAACTAGATGAGCAGTTCTTC. Using reference TRBV7-2 and TRBJ2-1 for the parts outside the CDR3, the full variable domain is GAGVSQSPSNKVTEKGKDVELRCDPISGHTALYWYRQSLGQGLEFLIYFQGNSAPDKSGLPSDRFSAERTGGSVSTLTIQRTQQEDSAVYLCASSLQPGLQLDEQFFGPGTRLTVL.

This clone was found once. The chain is built from TRBV5-4 and TRBJ2-3; 7 nucleotides line up with TRBD2. V lost 4 bases to trimming and J lost 0 bases; unmatched junction nucleotides: 5. The CDR3 extends over 15 amino acids. Germline-derived CDR1 and CDR2 are SGHNT and YYREEE (reference sequence). The CDR3 region is CASSQASGSTDTQYF. The CDR3 nucleotides are TGTGCCAGCAGCCAGGCTAGCGGAAGCACAGATACGCAGTATTTT.

The chain joins TRBV28 to TRBJ1-2; D remains unclear. Trimming shortened V by 6 bases and J by 4 bases, and 12 bases separated the two germline ends. Germline V CDR1 and CDR2: MDHEN, SYDVKM. The CDR3 consists of 13 residues. DNA of the CDR3: TGTGCCAGCAGGAGCGACCAACTCTATGGCTACACCTTC. Translating it yields CASRSDQLYGYTF.

The rearrangement joins TRBV29-1 to TRBJ2-2; 9 positions agree with TRBD1. The length of the CDR3 is 15 residues. Germline trimming cut 3 bases from V and 5 bases from J; bases unmatched to any gene: 7. Germline V gene sequence: CDR1 SQVTM, CDR2 ANQGSEA. The CDR3 DNA is TGCAGCGTTGATGGCCGGGACAGGGTAACCGGGGAGCTGTTTTTT. It codes for CSVDGRDRVTGELFF.

The gene calls are TRBV4-3 and TRBJ2-5; D may be TRBD1 or TRBD2 (5 bases each). With 1 base removed from V and 5 bases from J, the gap between germline ends came to 14 bases. There are 15 residues in the CDR3. CDR1 and CDR2 (germline): LGHNA, YSLEER. In DNA, the CDR3 is TGCGCCAGCAGCCAAGTTCGGGGATGGGGGGAGACCCAGTACTTC. As protein: CASSQVRGWGETQYF.